This T cell receptor (beta chain) appears in the sequencing data of a study of OX40 agonist ivuxolimab in advanced cancers. In terms of the full investigation: The costimulatory receptor OX40 (CD134) was targeted by ivuxolimab, a fully human IgG2 agonistic monoclonal antibody. In the dose-escalation cohort, more than 80% of patients were male, and the mean age was roughly 60 years with a range of about 20 to 79. The paper describes the monotherapy dose-escalation part (N of about 52 patients) of the phase I trial of ivuxolimab. Prior anti-PD-1, anti-PD-L1 or anti-CTLA-4 therapy was permitted, and less than 45% of dose-escalation patients had received checkpoint inhibitors. The purpose of peripheral TCRbeta sequencing was to test whether ivuxolimab changed TCR sequence diversity and led to clonal T-cell expansion. Of the roughly 52 dose-escalation patients, hepatocellular carcinoma was present in 19, melanoma in around 15, renal cell carcinoma in 9 and head and neck cancer in 9. Intravenous ivuxolimab was administered to patients every 2 weeks at six dose levels: 0.01, 0.1, 0.3, 1.5, 3 and 10 mg/kg. Partial responses occurred in three dose-escalation patients: two with cutaneous melanoma and one with hepatocellular carcinoma. Beyond this particular receptor, the publication reports: On average, CD8+ T cells showed more expanded clones than CD4+ T cells after ivuxolimab. Clonal expansion of both CD4+ and CD8+ blood T cells was observed from baseline to week 6 at doses 0.1 to 3.0 mg/kg. Partial responders in the 0.1-3.0 mg/kg groups had among the lowest normalized peripheral clonal expansion, especially among CD8+ T cells. The antigen specificity of the peripheral T cells that underwent clonal expansion was not determined. Low levels of normalized T-cell clonal expansion were also seen in some patients who did not respond.

V lost 5 bases and J lost 3 bases, and the count of bases not matched to a germline gene is 3. The CDR3 covers 13 residues, taking in both the cysteine and the phenylalanine. Of all the DNA, just the CDR3 is kept, 39 bases in frame from base 1. The germline V gene supplies CDR1 MGHRA and CDR2 YSYEKL. Genomic DNA was isolated from the sorted cells so that the TCRbeta CDR3 region could be sequenced. The immunoSEQ Assay was used for sequencing of TCRbeta CDR3 regions. In its TCRdb copy, this immuneACCESS table keeps in-frame sequences only and misses some clones. Where compared with another copy, unresolved V genes explain less than half of these, and the others have no known cause. The sample has 45,000 to 55,000 clones on record, approximately 88% of them singletons. The ten largest make up roughly 3.2% of the sample. Note on this clone: Its antigen is unknown. It has no much larger one-base neighbor in the sample; base qualities were not kept.

The trial excluded patients who had a history of autoimmune disease or were on systemic immunosuppression. Peripheral blood for TCR sequencing was collected from all dose cohorts at baseline, on cycle 4 day 1, and on cycle 7 day 1. Samples came from an open-label, multicenter, first-in-human phase I dose-escalation trial of ivuxolimab. Adults with locally advanced or metastatic melanoma, renal cell, hepatocellular, or head and neck squamous cell carcinoma were enrolled in the trial. Before TCR sequencing, CD4+ T cells and CD8+ T cells from peripheral blood were sorted into separate populations. This sequence originates from an adult with an advanced solid tumor such as melanoma, head and neck, liver or kidney cancer. Material: CD4+ or CD8+ T cells sorted from blood, obtained in a trial of the OX40 agonist ivuxolimab. The chain joins TRBV4-1 to TRBJ1-1; 7 junctional bases match TRBD1. The CDR3: CASSKGADTEAFF. The nucleotide sequence is TGCGCCAGCAGCAAGGGGGCAGACACTGAAGCTTTCTTT.